The subject of this entry is one TCR beta chain. The data originate from a study of blood T cells in healthy people across ages. The length of the CDR3 is 15 residues. The germline V gene encodes CDR1 SGHRS and CDR2 YFSETQ. Trimming at V came to 1 base and at J to 4 bases, leaving 4 bases not matched to a gene. The use of a sample-barcoded 5' primer and a J-beta primer mix characterized a second PCR of roughly 6 to 11 cycles. TCRdb fed the 5' RACE reads into MiXCR, producing one record per CDR3 protein. Here the sample spans some 1.4 million distinct CDR3 sequences, around 39% being singletons. V and J are TRBV5-1 and TRBJ2-5, with TRBD1 matching 10 bases. Sequencing was carried out using blood. This TCR came from a woman younger than 30 in good health. The CDR3: CASSLNGQGGETQYF. The CDR3 bases are TGCGCCAGCAGCTTGAACGGACAGGGGGGAGAGACCCAGTACTTC.